This is a list of T cell receptor beta chains from one sample in a study of identical twins. TCRdb re-analysed the 5' RACE reads in MiXCR, keeping a single row per CDR3 protein. The profile shows fewer than 650,000 distinct CDR3 sequences, 7.1% of them singletons. This sample was also put to use in a study of yellow fever vaccine responses in identical twins.

Sequencing input: PBMCs. Receptor source: a woman between 18 and 29 years old in good health. Each CDR3 is given with its conserved first and last residue. The D gene is left open where the match is weak. For some rows the clone size is stated as once, few or many, or as a class when expanded; others skip it.

V	size	J	D	DNA	CDR3
TRBV29-1	many	TRBJ1-4	TRBD1	TGCAGCGTTCCGGGACAGGGGAATGAAAAACTGTTTTTT	CSVPGQGNEKLFF
TRBV12-5	NA	TRBJ2-3	TRBD2	TGTGCTAGTGCCTCGACTAGCGGGGGGGGGGCAGATACGCAGTATTTT	CASASTSGGGADTQYF
TRBV7-8	many	TRBJ2-1	TRBD2	TGTGCCAGCACTCCTGGTGCGGGACTAGCCACCTACAATGAGCAGTTCTTC	CASTPGAGLATYNEQFF
TRBV7-2	few	TRBJ2-5	TRBD2	TGTGCCAGCAGCTTACCCCAAGCGGGGGGCGGGAAGACCCAGTACTTC	CASSLPQAGGGKTQYF
TRBV12-3/TRBV12-4	few	TRBJ2-7	TRBD1	TGTGCCAGCAGTTTTCAGGGGGCTTCCTACGAGCAGTACTTC	CASSFQGASYEQYF
TRBV18	NA	TRBJ1-5	TRBD1	TGTGCCAGCTCAGGACAGGACAATCAGCCCCAGCATTTT	CASSGQDNQPQHF
TRBV29-1	NA	TRBJ2-7	TRBD2	TGCAGCGTTCTAGAGGGTGGGACTAACCTCTACGAGCAGTACTTC	CSVLEGGTNLYEQYF
TRBV11-2	many	TRBJ1-1	NA	TGTGCCAGCGAGAGGGACTTGAACACTGAAGCTTTCTTT	CASERDLNTEAFF
TRBV5-1	NA	TRBJ2-1	NA	TGCGCCAGCAGCCCCCTTCAACCGAGCTCCTACAATGAGCAGTTCTTC	CASSPLQPSSYNEQFF
TRBV7-9	few	TRBJ2-7	TRBD1	TGTGCCAGCAGCTTAACGGGACAGGGGGCTTTGGAGCAGTACTTC	CASSLTGQGALEQYF